The sequence of this TCR beta chain was determined in a study of blood T cell repertoires in COVID-19. Study background: The samples span acute and convalescent COVID-19 from the United States, Italy and Spain. PBMCs, B-cell-depleted T cells, or T cells provided the cDNA or gDNA that made up the material.

Germline V gene data show CDR1 as KGHDR and CDR2 as SFDVKD. The CDR3 totals 15 residues. V was shortened by 3 bases and J by 6 bases, with 14 bases between the two germline ends. Original data processing: Amplification of reference gene primers provided the estimated nucleated cell counts. The data were produced by immunoSEQ multiplex PCR, yet TCRdb's version contains in-frame clones alone and is incomplete. V and J calls and clone size are those listed in that table; D and trimming were worked out from the DNA. The data contain about 140,000 clones, around 78% of them seen just once; the ten biggest clones take up 1.9%.

The receptor was isolated from a woman aged 60-70 years with acute or convalescent COVID-19. The sample was peripheral blood. The chain is built from TRBV24-1 and TRBJ2-1; TRBD2 is a possible D gene (9 bases). The CDR3 loop is CATSDPSGTGNEQFF. The CDR3 DNA follows: TGTGCCACCAGTGATCCTAGCGGGACAGGCAATGAGCAGTTCTTC.